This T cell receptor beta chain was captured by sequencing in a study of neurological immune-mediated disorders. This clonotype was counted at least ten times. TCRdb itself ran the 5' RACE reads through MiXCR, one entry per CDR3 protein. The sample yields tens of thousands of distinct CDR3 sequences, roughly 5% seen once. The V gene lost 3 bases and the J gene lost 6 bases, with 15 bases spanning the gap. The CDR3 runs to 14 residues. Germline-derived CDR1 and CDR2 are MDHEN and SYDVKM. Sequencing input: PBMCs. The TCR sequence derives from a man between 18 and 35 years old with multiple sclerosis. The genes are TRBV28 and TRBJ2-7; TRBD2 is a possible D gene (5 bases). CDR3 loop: CASSFRDYLREQYF. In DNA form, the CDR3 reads TGTGCCAGCAGTTTCCGAGACTACCTTCGCGAGCAGTACTTC.